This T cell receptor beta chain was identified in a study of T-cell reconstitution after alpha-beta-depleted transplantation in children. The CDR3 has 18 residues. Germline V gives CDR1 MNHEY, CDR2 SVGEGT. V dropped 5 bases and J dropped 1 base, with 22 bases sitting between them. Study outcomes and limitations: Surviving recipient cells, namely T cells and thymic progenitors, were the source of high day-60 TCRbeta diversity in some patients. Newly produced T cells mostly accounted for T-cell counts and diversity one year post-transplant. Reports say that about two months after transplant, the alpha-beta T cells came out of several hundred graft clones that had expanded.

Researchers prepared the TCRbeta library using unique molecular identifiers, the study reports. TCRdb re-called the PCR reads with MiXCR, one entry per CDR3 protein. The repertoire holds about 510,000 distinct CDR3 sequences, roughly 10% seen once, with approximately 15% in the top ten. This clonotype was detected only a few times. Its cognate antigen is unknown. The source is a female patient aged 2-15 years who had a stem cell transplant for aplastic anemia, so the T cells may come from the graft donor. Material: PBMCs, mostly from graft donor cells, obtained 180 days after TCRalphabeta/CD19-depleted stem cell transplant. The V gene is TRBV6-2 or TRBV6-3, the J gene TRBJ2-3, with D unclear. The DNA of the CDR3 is TGTGCCAGCAGTATTGGAAGATATCAGGCTTCTCGCACAGATACGCAGTATTTT. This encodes CASSIGRYQASRTDTQYF.